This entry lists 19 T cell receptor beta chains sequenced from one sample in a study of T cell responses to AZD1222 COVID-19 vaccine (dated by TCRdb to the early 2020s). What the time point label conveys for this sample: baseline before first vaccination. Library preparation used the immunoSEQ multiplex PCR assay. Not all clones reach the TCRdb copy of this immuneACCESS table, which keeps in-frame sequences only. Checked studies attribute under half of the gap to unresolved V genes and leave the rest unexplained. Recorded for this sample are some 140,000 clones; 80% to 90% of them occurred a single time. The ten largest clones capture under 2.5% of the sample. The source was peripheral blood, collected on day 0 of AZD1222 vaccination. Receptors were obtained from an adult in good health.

CDR3 in amino acids: CASSLGGRASYEQYF. The CDR3 nucleotides are TGCGCCAGCAGCTTGGGGGGCAGGGCGTCCTACGAGCAGTACTTC. V and J are TRBV5-1 and TRBJ2-7; a possible D gene is TRBD1 (5 bases). The CDR3 loop spans 15 amino acids. Germline values: CDR1 SGHRS, CDR2 YFSETQ. The V and J ends lost 0 bases and 1 base respectively, with 11 bases between them.

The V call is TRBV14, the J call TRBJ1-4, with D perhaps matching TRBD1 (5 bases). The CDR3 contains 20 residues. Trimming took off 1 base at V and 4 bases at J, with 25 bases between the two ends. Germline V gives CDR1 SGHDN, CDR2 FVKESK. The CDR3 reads CASSQAACPCDSGNNEKLFF. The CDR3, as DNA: TGTGCCAGCAGCCAAGCCGCTTGTCCCTGCGACAGCGGGAATAATGAAAAACTGTTTTTT.

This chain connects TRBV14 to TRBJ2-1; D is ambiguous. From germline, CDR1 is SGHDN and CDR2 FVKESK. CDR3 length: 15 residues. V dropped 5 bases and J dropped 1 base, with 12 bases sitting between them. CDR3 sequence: CASSSPQSSYNEQFF. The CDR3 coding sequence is TGTGCCAGCAGCTCCCCCCAGTCGTCCTACAATGAGCAGTTCTTC. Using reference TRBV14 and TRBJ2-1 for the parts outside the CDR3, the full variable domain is EAGVTQFPSHSVIEKGQTVTLRCDPISGHDNLYWYRRVMGKEIKFLLHFVKESKQDESGMPNNRFLAERTGGTYSTLKVQPAELEDSGVYFCASSSPQSSYNEQFFGPGTRLTVL.

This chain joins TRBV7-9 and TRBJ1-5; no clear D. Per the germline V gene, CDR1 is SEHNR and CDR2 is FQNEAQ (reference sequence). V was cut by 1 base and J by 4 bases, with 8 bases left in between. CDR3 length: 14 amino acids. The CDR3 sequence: CASSLGVQNQPQHF. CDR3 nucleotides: TGTGCCAGCAGCTTAGGAGTTCAGAATCAGCCCCAGCATTTT. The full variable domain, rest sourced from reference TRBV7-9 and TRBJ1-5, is DTGVSQNPRHKITKRGQNVTFRCDPISEHNRLYWYRQTLGQGPEFLTYFQNEAQLEKSRLLSDRFSAERPKGSFSTLEIQRTEQGDSAMYLCASSLGVQNQPQHFGDGTRLSIL.

The CDR3 loop reads CASSTGTSASYEQYF. The DNA of the CDR3 is TGCGCCAGCAGCACCGGGACTAGCGCTTCCTACGAGCAGTACTTC. V is TRBV5-1 and J is TRBJ2-7; 10 positions agree with TRBD2. Looked up from germline, CDR1 is SGHRS and CDR2 is YFSETQ. The CDR3 has 15 residues. The V gene end was trimmed by 4 bases and the J gene end by 1 base; junction bases not matched to a gene: 5.

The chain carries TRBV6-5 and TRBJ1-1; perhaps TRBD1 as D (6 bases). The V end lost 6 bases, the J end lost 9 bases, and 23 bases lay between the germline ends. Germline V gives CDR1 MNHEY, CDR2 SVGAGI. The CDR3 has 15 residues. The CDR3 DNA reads TGTGCCAGCAGCGTGTCCCTAGGAACAGGGCTTAAAGCTTTCTTT. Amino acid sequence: CASSVSLGTGLKAFF.

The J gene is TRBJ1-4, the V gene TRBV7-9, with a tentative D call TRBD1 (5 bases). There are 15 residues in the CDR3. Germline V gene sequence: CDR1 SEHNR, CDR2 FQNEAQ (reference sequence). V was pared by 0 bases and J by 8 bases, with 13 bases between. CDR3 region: CASSLATGLDEKLFF. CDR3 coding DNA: TGTGCCAGCAGCTTAGCTACGGGACTCGACGAAAAACTGTTTTTT.

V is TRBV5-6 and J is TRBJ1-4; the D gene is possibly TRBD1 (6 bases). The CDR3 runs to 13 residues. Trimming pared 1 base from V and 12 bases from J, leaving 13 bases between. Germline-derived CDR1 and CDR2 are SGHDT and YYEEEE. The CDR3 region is CASSLTGTPQLFF. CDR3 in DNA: TGTGCCAGCAGCTTGACCGGGACACCCCAACTGTTTTTT.

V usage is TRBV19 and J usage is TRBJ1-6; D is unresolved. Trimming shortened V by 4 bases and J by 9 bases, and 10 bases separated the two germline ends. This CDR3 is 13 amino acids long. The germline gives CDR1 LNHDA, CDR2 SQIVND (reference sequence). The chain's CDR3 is CASSTGWTSPLHF. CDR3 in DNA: TGTGCCAGTAGTACAGGATGGACTTCACCCCTCCACTTT.

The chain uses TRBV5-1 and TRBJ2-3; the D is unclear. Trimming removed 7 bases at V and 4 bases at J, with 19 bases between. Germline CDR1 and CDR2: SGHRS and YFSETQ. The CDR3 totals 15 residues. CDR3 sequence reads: CASALGRVGADTQYF. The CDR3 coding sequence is TGCGCCAGCGCTCTCGGCCGGGTTGGGGCAGATACGCAGTATTTT.

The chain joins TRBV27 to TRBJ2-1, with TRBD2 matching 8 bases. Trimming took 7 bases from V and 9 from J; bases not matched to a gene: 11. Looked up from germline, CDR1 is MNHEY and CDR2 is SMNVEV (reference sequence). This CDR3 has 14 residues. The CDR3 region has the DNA TGTGCCAGCACCACGCGCGGGGGGTTTGGTGAGCAGTTCTTC. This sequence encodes CASTTRGGFGEQFF.

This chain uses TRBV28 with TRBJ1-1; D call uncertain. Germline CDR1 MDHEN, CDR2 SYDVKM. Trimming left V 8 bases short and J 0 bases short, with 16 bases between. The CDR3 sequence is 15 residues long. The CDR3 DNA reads TGTGCCAGCCCCCCAGCATTTGAATTGAACACTGAAGCTTTCTTT. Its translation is CASPPAFELNTEAFF.

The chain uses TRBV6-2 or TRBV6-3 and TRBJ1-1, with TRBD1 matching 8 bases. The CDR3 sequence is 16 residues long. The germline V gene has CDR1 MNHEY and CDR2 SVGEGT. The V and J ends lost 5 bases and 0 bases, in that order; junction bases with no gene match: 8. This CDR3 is CASSRPGGALNTEAFF. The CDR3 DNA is TGTGCCAGCAGTCGGCCAGGGGGCGCACTGAACACTGAAGCTTTCTTT.

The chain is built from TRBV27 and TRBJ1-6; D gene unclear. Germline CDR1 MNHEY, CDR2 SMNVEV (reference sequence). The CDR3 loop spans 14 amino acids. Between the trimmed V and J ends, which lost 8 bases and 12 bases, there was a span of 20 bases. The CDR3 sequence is CASRPTRGLEPLHF. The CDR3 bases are TGTGCCAGCCGCCCAACTCGTGGATTAGAACCCCTCCACTTT.

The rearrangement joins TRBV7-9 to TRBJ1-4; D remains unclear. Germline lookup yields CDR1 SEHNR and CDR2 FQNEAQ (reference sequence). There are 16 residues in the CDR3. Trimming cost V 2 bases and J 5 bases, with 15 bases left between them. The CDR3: CASSLLGPGRNEKLFF. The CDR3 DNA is TGTGCCAGCAGCTTATTAGGACCGGGAAGAAATGAAAAACTGTTTTTT.

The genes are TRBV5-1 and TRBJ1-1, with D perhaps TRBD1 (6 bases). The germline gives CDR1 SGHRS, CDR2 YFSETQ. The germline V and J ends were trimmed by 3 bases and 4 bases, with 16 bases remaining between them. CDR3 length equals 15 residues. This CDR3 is CASSSTPQGSTEAFF. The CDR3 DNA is TGCGCCAGCAGCTCGACCCCACAGGGTAGCACTGAAGCTTTCTTT. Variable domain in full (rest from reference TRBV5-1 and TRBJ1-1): KAGVTQTPRYLIKTRGQQVTLSCSPISGHRSVSWYQQTPGQGLQFLFEYFSETQRNKGNFPGRFSGRQFSNSRSEMNVSTLELGDSALYLCASSSTPQGSTEAFFGQGTRLTVV.

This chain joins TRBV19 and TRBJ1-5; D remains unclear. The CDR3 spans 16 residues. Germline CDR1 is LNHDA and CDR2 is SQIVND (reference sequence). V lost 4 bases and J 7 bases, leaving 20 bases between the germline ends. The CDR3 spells CASSTTLGFMMQPQHF. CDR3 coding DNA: TGTGCCAGTAGTACAACCCTCGGATTCATGATGCAGCCCCAGCATTTT.

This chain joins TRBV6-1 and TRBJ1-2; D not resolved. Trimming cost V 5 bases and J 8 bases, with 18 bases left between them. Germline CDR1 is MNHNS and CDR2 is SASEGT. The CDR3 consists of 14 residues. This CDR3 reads CASSYSDAVWGYTF. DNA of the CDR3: TGTGCCAGCAGTTATTCCGACGCGGTGTGGGGCTACACCTTC.

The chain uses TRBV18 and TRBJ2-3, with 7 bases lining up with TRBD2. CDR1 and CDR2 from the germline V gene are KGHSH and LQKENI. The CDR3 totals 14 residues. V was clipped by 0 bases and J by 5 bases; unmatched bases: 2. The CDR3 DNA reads TGTGCCAGCTCACCACCGGCGGGGGAAGATACGCAGTATTTT. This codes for CASSPPAGEDTQYF.